The 2 T cell receptor beta chains below all came from one sample that was sequenced in a study of blood T cell repertoires in COVID-19. The method was immunoSEQ multiplex PCR; TCRdb's version includes in-frame clones alone and lacks a portion of them. The table lists around 130,000 clones, more than 70% of them singletons. Sample: peripheral blood. The source of these receptors is a woman aged 25 to 39 who had recovered from COVID-19.

The CDR3 coding sequence is TGCGCCAGCAGCTTGGTTGGGGCCGGTCAGCCCCAGCATTTT. It encodes CASSLVGAGQPQHF. V gene TRBV5-1 combines with J gene TRBJ1-5; D perhaps matches TRBD1 (5 bases). V lost 0 bases and J lost 6, with 10 bases in between. Germline V gene data show CDR1 as SGHRS and CDR2 as YFSETQ. The CDR3 spans 14 residues.

V usage is TRBV29-1 and J usage is TRBJ2-1; maybe TRBD2 (6 bases). Germline-derived CDR1 and CDR2 are SQVTM and ANQGSEA. V was shortened by 6 bases and J by 0 bases, with 9 bases between the two germline ends. The CDR3 runs 13 residues. The CDR3 here is CSVLGGSYNEQFF. In DNA, the CDR3 is TGCAGCGTCTTGGGGGGCTCCTACAATGAGCAGTTCTTC.